The 17 T cell receptor beta chains presented below share a single source sample, sequenced in a study of vaccination effects on CD4 cells after COVID-19. The method was immunoSEQ multiplex PCR; TCRdb's version includes in-frame clones alone and lacks a portion of them. The sample lists 24,000 or so clones; 76% were seen once. No antigen is known for these receptors. Sequencing followed a ViraFEST assay step that expanded antigen-specific CD4+ T cells with viral peptide pools. Culturing for roughly 10 days preceded CD4+ T cell isolation. All participants had two doses of either the BNT162b2 or mRNA-1273 vaccine. The starting material was CD4+ T cells from PBMCs cultured with HCoV-229E spike peptides, obtained after COVID-19 vaccination. Every receptor here comes from a human donor who received a COVID-19 vaccine.

The chain recombines TRBV15 with TRBJ2-7; D is uncertain. This CDR3 is built from 13 residues. V was trimmed by 4 bases and J by 3 bases, leaving 10 bases between them. Germline CDR1 reads LNHNV; CDR2 reads YYDKDF (reference sequence). CDR3 in amino acids: CATSTRLGYEQYF. The CDR3 coding sequence is TGTGCCACCAGCACCCGACTGGGCTACGAGCAGTACTTC.

By sample share, this clone is medium-sized. J is TRBJ2-5 and V is TRBV5-1; TRBD2 matches 7 bases. J gave up 1 base and V 0 bases, and 6 bases lay outside the gene matches. The CDR3 loop spans 16 amino acids. CDR1 is SGHRS and CDR2 is YFSETQ in the germline V gene. The CDR3 bases are TGCGCCAGCAGCTTGGGCCGGGACTATACCCAAGAGACCCAGTACTTC. It yields the protein CASSLGRDYTQETQYF.

Only a few counts were recorded for this clone. V usage is TRBV2 and J usage is TRBJ2-7, with 12 nucleotides matching TRBD2. With V trimmed by 7 bases and J by 4 bases, 5 bases remained unmatched. CDR1 is SNHLY, CDR2 FYNNEI, per germline. CDR3 length: 14 amino acids. In DNA, the CDR3 is TGTGCCAGCATAGAGACTAGCGGGAGTTACGAGCAGTACTTC. It specifies CASIETSGSYEQYF.

The chain links TRBV6-5 to TRBJ1-1; D ambiguous. V was clipped by 6 bases and J by 1 base, with 15 bases between them. This CDR3 has 15 amino acids. Looked up from germline, CDR1 is MNHEY and CDR2 is SVGAGI. CDR3 coding DNA: TGTGCCAGCAGCCGTACAGCGAGTCAGAACACTGAAGCTTTCTTT. It specifies CASSRTASQNTEAFF.

This clone appeared once. The chain has TRBV6-4 and TRBJ1-1, with D perhaps matching TRBD1 (6 bases). Germline assignment: CDR1 MRHNA and CDR2 SNTAGT. This CDR3 has 17 amino acids. The V and J ends lost 1 base and 4 bases respectively, with 19 bases between them. As DNA, the CDR3 is TGTGCCAGCAGTGACTTGCTTGGGGGGCCCCTTTGCACTGAAGCTTTCTTT. It yields the protein CASSDLLGGPLCTEAFF.

The CDR3 reads CATSTLGQSYGYTF. CDR3 nucleotides: TGTGCCACCAGTACCCTTGGACAGTCTTATGGCTACACCTTC. The J gene is TRBJ1-2, the V gene TRBV24-1, with D possibly being TRBD1 (6 bases). V shed 6 bases and J shed 5 bases, with 15 bases lying between them. The CDR3 loop spans 14 amino acids. The germline V gene encodes CDR1 KGHDR and CDR2 SFDVKD.

CDR3 DNA: TGTGCCAGCTCACCGGAGACGGAGTATTATCAGCCCCAGCATTTT. Encoded protein: CASSPETEYYQPQHF. The chain is built from TRBV18 and TRBJ1-5; no reliable D call. Germline V gene lookup returns CDR1 KGHSH and CDR2 LQKENI. Between the trimmed V and J ends, which lost 3 bases and 5 bases, there was a span of 14 bases. CDR3 length: 15 residues.

The chain couples TRBV9 to TRBJ1-6; D is possibly TRBD1 (6 bases). The CDR3 runs to 13 residues. Germline CDR1 reads SGDLS; CDR2 reads YYNGEE. Between the trimmed V and J ends, which lost 1 base and 10 bases, there was a span of 9 bases. CDR3 amino acids: CASSVKGGSPLHF. In DNA form, the CDR3 reads TGTGCCAGCAGCGTAAAGGGGGGCTCACCCCTCCACTTT.

The CDR3 DNA follows: TGTGCCAGCAGCCAAGAGCCCGAAAAACTGTTTTTT. Amino acid sequence: CASSQEPEKLFF. J is TRBJ1-4 and V is TRBV3-1 (or the pseudogene TRBV3-2), with unresolved D. This CDR3 contains 12 residues. From germline, CDR1 is LGHDT and CDR2 YNNKEL (reference sequence). The V gene lost 0 bases and the J gene lost 8 bases, with 4 bases spanning the gap.

The J gene is TRBJ2-7, the V gene TRBV6-5, with 10 bases matching TRBD2. Germline V gene data show CDR1 as MNHEY and CDR2 as SVGAGI. V dropped 0 bases and J dropped 4; count of bases not matched to a gene: 0. This CDR3 has 14 amino acids. The CDR3 bases are TGTGCCAGCAGTTACTCGACTAGCGGGTACGAGCAGTACTTC. Protein product: CASSYSTSGYEQYF.

This clone has just one count. The chain uses TRBV18 and TRBJ1-2; 7 nucleotides align to TRBD1. V lost 5 bases and J lost 4; bases outside the gene matches: 7. The CDR3 has 14 residues. In germline, CDR1 is KGHSH, CDR2 LQKENI. The CDR3 DNA reads TGTGCCAGCTCAAGGGACAGAATGGTCTATGGCTACACCTTC. Translation gives CASSRDRMVYGYTF.

V gene TRBV5-1 combines with J gene TRBJ1-2; D uncertain. The CDR3 is 15 amino acids. Germline V gene sequence: CDR1 SGHRS, CDR2 YFSETQ. V lost 4 bases, J lost 4 bases, and 17 bases lay in between. The CDR3 here is CASSPLLGISYGYTF. The CDR3 bases are TGCGCCAGCAGCCCTCTTCTGGGAATAAGCTATGGCTACACCTTC.

The V and J genes are TRBV3-1 (or the pseudogene TRBV3-2) and TRBJ1-4; weak D call: TRBD1 (6 bases). Germline V gene sequence: CDR1 LGHDT, CDR2 YNNKEL (reference sequence). The CDR3 contains 19 residues. Trimming cost V 0 bases and J 2 bases, with 19 bases left between them. CDR3 amino acids: CASSQDNMGAWGTNEKLFF. CDR3 bases: TGTGCCAGCAGCCAAGATAACATGGGGGCGTGGGGCACTAATGAAAAACTGTTTTTT.

The genes are TRBV2 and TRBJ1-5; D unclear. Germline assignment: CDR1 SNHLY and CDR2 FYNNEI. The ends were cut back, 5 bases at V and 0 bases at J, with 11 bases in the middle. The CDR3 covers 15 residues. The CDR3 DNA reads TGTGCCAGCAGTCCAACTGCTGGTAGCAATCAGCCCCAGCATTTT. This sequence encodes CASSPTAGSNQPQHF.

There are a few counts of this clone. The V gene is TRBV19, the J gene TRBJ2-1, with TRBD2 matching 10 bases. CDR3 length equals 16 residues. V trimming: 5 bases; J trimming: 3 bases; junction bases outside the gene matches: 7. Germline CDR1 LNHDA, CDR2 SQIVND (reference sequence). CDR3 bases: TGTGCCAGTAGTCCTCTTGCTAGCGGGAGCTACAATGAGCAGTTCTTC. Residues: CASSPLASGSYNEQFF.

The J gene is TRBJ2-7, the V gene TRBV7-9; no definite D call. V shed 10 bases and J shed 3 bases, with 16 bases lying between them. The CDR3 is 13 amino acids. The germline gives CDR1 SEHNR, CDR2 FQNEAQ (reference sequence). CDR3 sequence (DNA): TGTGCCACCACCAAGGACGTGTTCTACGAGCAGTACTTC. It is translated as CATTKDVFYEQYF.

Points on this clone: A junction end diverges from the germline sequence, so it may reflect a read error. The gene calls are TRBV6-1 and TRBJ2-3, with D maybe TRBD2 (7 bases). There are 15 residues in the CDR3. Germline V gene lookup returns CDR1 MNHNS and CDR2 SASEGT. CDR3 coding DNA: TGTGCCAGCAGCGAAGGGGGGGCATACACAGATACGCAGTATTTT. Protein sequence: CASSEGGAYTDTQYF.